A selection of T cell receptor beta chains follows, all from one sample in a study of long-term antiretroviral therapy in people with HIV. Method: immunoSEQ multiplex PCR; TCRdb's copy keeps in-frame clones and lacks some. Here the sample spans about 20,000 clones, around 92% being singletons. The input for sequencing was unsorted PBMCs, taken 4.4 years after starting antiretroviral therapy. The source is a woman between 45 and 65 years old with HIV. Both conserved end residues are part of each CDR3. Fields, in order: CDR3 protein, CDR3 DNA, J gene, D gene, CDR3 length, V gene, clone size. The D gene is left open where the match is weak. Clone size is not always given. Where it is, it says once, few, many or a class for expanded clones.

CDR3aa: CASSMVNYGYTF; CDR3nt: TGTGCCAGTAGTATGGTAAACTATGGCTACACCTTC; j_gene: TRBJ1-2; d_gene: .; len: 12; v_gene: TRBV19; abundance: .
CDR3aa: CASSKRGRDRVINEQFF; CDR3nt: TGTGCCAGCAGCAAACGGGGGCGGGACAGGGTCATCAATGAGCAGTTCTTC; j_gene: TRBJ2-1; d_gene: .; len: 17; v_gene: TRBV21-1; abundance: .
CDR3aa: CASSPGSYEQYF; CDR3nt: TGTGCCAGCTCACCAGGGAGCTACGAGCAGTACTTC; j_gene: TRBJ2-7; d_gene: .; len: 12; v_gene: TRBV18; abundance: .
CDR3aa: CASTRQGAPHGYTF; CDR3nt: TGTGCCAGCACCAGACAGGGGGCGCCTCATGGCTACACCTTC; j_gene: TRBJ1-2; d_gene: TRBD1; len: 14; v_gene: TRBV7-2; abundance: .
CDR3aa: CASSYPHRVNTEAFF; CDR3nt: TGTGCCAGCAGTTACCCGCACAGGGTGAACACTGAAGCTTTCTTT; j_gene: TRBJ1-1; d_gene: .; len: 15; v_gene: TRBV6-6; abundance: .
CDR3aa: CASSYSGRGELFF; CDR3nt: TGTGCCAGCAGTTACTCGGGCCGCGGGGAGCTGTTTTTT; j_gene: TRBJ2-2; d_gene: .; len: 13; v_gene: TRBV6-5; abundance: .
CDR3aa: CASSLSRGETEAFF; CDR3nt: TGTGCCAGCAGTCTGTCGAGGGGCGAGACTGAAGCTTTCTTT; j_gene: TRBJ1-1; d_gene: .; len: 14; v_gene: TRBV27; abundance: .
CDR3aa: CASSTVGGELFF; CDR3nt: TGTGCCAGCAGTACCGTCGGCGGGGAGCTGTTTTTT; j_gene: TRBJ2-2; d_gene: .; len: 12; v_gene: TRBV6-1; abundance: .
CDR3aa: CASSLDRTGELFF; CDR3nt: TGTGCCAGCAGCTTAGACAGAACCGGGGAGCTGTTTTTT; j_gene: TRBJ2-2; d_gene: .; len: 13; v_gene: TRBV7-6; abundance: .
CDR3aa: CASSDSRGGSYEQYF; CDR3nt: TGTGCCAGCAGTGACTCGCGGGGGGGCTCCTACGAGCAGTACTTC; j_gene: TRBJ2-7; d_gene: TRBD2; len: 15; v_gene: TRBV6-1; abundance: .
CDR3aa: CASSSFRVSGNTIYF; CDR3nt: TGTGCCAGCAGCTCTTTTCGGGTCTCTGGAAACACCATATATTTT; j_gene: TRBJ1-3; d_gene: .; len: 15; v_gene: TRBV7-2; abundance: .
CDR3aa: CASSPDGGGSYNEQFF; CDR3nt: TGTGCCAGCAGCCCCGATGGGGGGGGTTCTTACAATGAGCAGTTCTTC; j_gene: TRBJ2-1; d_gene: TRBD2; len: 16; v_gene: TRBV7-8; abundance: once
CDR3aa: CATSRPGTSGGAGEQFF; CDR3nt: TGTGCCACCAGCAGACCCGGGACTAGCGGGGGGGCGGGGGAGCAGTTCTTC; j_gene: TRBJ2-1; d_gene: TRBD2; len: 17; v_gene: TRBV15; abundance: .
CDR3aa: CASSLRSPQRTTDTQYF; CDR3nt: TGTGCCAGCAGCTTAAGGTCTCCGCAAAGAACCACAGATACGCAGTATTTT; j_gene: TRBJ2-3; d_gene: .; len: 17; v_gene: TRBV7-2; abundance: .